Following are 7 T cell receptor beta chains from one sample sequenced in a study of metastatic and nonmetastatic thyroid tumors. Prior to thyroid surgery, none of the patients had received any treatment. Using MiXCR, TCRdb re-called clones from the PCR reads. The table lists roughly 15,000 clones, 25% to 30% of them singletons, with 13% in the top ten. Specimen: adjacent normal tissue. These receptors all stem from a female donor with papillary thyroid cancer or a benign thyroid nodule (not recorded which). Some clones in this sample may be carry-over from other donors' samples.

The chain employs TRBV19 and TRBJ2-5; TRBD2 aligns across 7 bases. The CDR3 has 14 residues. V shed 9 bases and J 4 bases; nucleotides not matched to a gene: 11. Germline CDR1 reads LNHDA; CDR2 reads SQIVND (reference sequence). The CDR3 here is CASRNLGGGETQYF. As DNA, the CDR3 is TGTGCCAGCAGGAACCTGGGGGGGGGAGAGACCCAGTACTTC.

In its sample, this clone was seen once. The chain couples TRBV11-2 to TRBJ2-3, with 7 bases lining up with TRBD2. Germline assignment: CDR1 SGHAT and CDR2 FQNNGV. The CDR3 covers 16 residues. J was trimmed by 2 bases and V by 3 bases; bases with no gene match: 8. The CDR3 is CASSLDPSGLTDTQYF. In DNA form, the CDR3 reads TGTGCCAGCAGCTTGGACCCTAGCGGACTCACAGATACGCAGTATTTT.

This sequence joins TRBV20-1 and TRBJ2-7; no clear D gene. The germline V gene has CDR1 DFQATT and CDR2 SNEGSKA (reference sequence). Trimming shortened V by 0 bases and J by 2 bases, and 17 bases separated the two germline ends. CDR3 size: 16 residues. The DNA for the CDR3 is TGCAGTGCTAGAGATTTGGGCAGACACTTTACCTACGAGCAGTACTTC. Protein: CSARDLGRHFTYEQYF.

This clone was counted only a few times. CDR3 protein: CASTRTSGSNGELFF. The CDR3 region has the DNA TGTGCCAGCACCAGGACTAGCGGGAGTAACGGGGAGCTGTTTTTT. The chain has TRBV12-3 or TRBV12-4 and TRBJ2-2; 13 nucleotides line up with TRBD2. V lost 7 bases and J lost 7; bases outside the gene matches: 6. The CDR3 has 15 amino acids.

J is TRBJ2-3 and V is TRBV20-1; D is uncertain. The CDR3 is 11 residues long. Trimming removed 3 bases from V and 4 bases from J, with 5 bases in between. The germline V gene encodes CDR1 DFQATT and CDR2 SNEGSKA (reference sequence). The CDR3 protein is CSARYADTQYF. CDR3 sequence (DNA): TGCAGTGCTAGGTATGCAGATACGCAGTATTTT.

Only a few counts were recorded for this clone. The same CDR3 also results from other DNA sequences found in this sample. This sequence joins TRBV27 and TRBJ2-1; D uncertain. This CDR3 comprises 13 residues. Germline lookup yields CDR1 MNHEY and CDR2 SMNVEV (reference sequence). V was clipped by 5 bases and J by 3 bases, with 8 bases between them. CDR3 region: CASSPSNYNEQFF. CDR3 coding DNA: TGTGCCAGCAGTCCCTCTAACTACAATGAGCAGTTCTTC.

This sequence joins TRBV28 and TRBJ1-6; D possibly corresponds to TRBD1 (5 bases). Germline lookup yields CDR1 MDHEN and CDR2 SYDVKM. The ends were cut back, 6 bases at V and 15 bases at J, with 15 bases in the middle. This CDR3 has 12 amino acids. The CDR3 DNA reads TGTGCCAGCAGCTCTAATACAGGTGGCCTCCACTTT. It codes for CASSSNTGGLHF.